This TCR beta chain was identified during a study of post-analysis software for immune sequencing data. Study at large: As for disease course, relapsing-remitting, secondary progressive and progressive-relapsing multiple sclerosis were all included.

Study-level results: Batch-mates among the samples co-clustered strongly by F measure. A few TRBV segments were significantly more frequent in patients than in controls. TRBV5-6, TRBV5-1 and TRBV20-1 were among these segments. The study found significantly lower normalized Chao1 diversity in multiple sclerosis patients than in controls.

Notes on this clonotype: Its antigen remains unknown.

cDNA libraries of TCR beta carried unique molecular identifiers. TCRdb analysed the PCR reads with MiXCR anew, one entry per CDR3 protein. The data show under 650,000 distinct CDR3 sequences, with 44% seen just once and around 1.7% held by the top ten. The V segment lost 5 bases and the J segment 5 bases; nucleotides outside the gene matches: 7. Germline-derived CDR1 and CDR2 are SGHNT and YENEEA. The CDR3 is 16 residues long. Sequenced input: blood. This chain links TRBV11-3 with TRBJ2-5; 14 positions match TRBD2. The sequence derives from a girl aged 5 to 17 with multiple sclerosis. The CDR3 region is CASSPGLAGVLETQYF. The CDR3 nucleotides read TGTGCCAGCAGCCCGGGACTAGCGGGAGTCTTGGAGACCCAGTACTTC.